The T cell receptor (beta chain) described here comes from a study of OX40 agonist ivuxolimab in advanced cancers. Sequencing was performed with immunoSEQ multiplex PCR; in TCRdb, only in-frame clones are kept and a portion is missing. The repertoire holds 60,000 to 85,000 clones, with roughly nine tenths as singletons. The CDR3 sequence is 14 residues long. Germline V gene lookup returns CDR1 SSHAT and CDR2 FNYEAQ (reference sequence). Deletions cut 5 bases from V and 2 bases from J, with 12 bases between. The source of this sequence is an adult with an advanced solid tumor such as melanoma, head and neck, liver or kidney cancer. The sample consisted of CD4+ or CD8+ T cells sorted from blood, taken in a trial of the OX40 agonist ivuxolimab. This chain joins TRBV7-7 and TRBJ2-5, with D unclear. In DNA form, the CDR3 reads TGTGCCAGCAGCCCTATAGCCGCACAAGAGACCCAGTACTTC. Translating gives CASSPIAAQETQYF. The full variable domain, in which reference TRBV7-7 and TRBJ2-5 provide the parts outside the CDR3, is GAGVSQSPRYKVTKRGQDVTLRCDPISSHATLYWYQQALGQGPEFLTYFNYEAQPDKSGLPSDRFSAERPEGSISTLTIQRTEQRDSAMYRCASSPIAAQETQYFGPGTRLLVL.